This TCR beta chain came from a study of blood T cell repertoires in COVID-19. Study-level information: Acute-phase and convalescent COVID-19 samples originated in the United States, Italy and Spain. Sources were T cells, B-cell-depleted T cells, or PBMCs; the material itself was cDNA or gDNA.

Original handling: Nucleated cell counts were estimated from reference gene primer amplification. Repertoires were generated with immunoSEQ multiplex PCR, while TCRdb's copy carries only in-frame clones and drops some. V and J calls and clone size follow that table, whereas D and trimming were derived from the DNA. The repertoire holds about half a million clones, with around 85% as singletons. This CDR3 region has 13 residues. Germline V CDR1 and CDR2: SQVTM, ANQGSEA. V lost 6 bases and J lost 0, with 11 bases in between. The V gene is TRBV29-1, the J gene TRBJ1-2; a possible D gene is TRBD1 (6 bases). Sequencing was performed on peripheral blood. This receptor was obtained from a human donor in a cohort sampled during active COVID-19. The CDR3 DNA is TGCAGCGTCGGACAGACTTCTAACTATGGCTACACCTTC. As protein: CSVGQTSNYGYTF.